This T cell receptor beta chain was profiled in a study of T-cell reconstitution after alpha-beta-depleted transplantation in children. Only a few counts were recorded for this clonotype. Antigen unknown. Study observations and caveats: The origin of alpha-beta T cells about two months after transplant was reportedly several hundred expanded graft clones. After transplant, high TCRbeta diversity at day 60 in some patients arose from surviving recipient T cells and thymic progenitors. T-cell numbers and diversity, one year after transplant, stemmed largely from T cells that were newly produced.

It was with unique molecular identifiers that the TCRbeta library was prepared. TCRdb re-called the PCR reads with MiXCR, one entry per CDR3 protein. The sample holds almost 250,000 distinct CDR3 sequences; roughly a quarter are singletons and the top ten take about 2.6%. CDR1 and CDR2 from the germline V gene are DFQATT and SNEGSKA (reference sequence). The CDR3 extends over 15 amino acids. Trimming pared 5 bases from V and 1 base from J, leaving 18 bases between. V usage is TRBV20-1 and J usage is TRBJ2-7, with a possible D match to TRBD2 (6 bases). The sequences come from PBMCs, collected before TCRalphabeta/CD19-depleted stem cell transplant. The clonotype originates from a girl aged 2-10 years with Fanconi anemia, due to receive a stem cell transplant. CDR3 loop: CSALSPGTASYEQYF. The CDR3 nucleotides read TGCAGTGCTCTCAGTCCCGGGACTGCATCCTACGAGCAGTACTTC.